This TCR beta chain was recorded in a study of beta chain features in type 1 diabetes. The study, taken as a whole, reports: Within each of all four CD4+ subsets, Type 1 diabetes patients had TCRB CDR3s that were moderately but significantly shorter. There was a possibility that cDNA sequencing over-represented cells with high TCR expression. There were fewer insertions and more deletions at the VDJ junctions of type 1 diabetes patients.

Every bit of the isolated RNA underwent reverse transcription, so sequencing read expressed TCRB transcripts. Profiling relied on immunoSEQ multiplex PCR, and the TCRdb table lists in-frame clones only, not all of them. This sample has about 740,000 clones, with over 10% found just once. As to this clone: As yet, its antigen is unknown.

Per germline, CDR1 SQVTM and CDR2 ANQGSEA. This CDR3 has 12 residues. V was shortened by 6 bases and J by 4 bases, with 11 bases between the two germline ends. Every participating donor gave one draw, a heparinised blood sample averaging about 110 mL. Sequencing input: naive CD4+ T cells from blood. This chain connects TRBV29-1 to TRBJ2-3; D is undetermined. The TCR originated in a man aged 18 to 29 with type 1 diabetes. CDR3 in amino acids: CSVVSVPDTQYF. CDR3 sequence (DNA): TGCAGCGTCGTATCAGTCCCAGATACGCAGTATTTT.